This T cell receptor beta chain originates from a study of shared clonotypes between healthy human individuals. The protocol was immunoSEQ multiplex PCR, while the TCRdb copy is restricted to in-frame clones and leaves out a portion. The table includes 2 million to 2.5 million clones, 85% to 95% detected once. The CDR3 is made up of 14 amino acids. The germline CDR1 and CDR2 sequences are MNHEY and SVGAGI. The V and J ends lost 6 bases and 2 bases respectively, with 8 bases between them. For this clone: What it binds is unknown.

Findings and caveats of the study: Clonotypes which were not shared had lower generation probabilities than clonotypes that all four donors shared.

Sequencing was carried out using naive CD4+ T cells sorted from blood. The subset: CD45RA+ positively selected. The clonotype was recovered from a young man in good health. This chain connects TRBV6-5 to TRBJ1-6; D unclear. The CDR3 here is CASRDGTYNSPLHF. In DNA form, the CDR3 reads TGTGCCAGCAGGGACGGCACCTATAATTCACCCCTCCACTTT.